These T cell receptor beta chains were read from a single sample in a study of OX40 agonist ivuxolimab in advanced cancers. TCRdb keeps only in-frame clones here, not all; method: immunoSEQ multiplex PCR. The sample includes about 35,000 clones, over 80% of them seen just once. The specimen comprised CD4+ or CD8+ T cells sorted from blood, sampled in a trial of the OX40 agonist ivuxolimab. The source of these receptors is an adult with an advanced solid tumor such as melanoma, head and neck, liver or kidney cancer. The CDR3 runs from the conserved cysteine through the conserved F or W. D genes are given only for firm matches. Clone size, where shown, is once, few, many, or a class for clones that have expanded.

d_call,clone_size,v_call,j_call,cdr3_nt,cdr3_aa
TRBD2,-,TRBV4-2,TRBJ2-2,TGTGCCAGCAGCATATGGGAGGGGTACACCGGGGAGCTGTTTTTT,CASSIWEGYTGELFF
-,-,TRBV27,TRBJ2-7,TGTGCCAGCAGTTTAAGCAACGAAGGGACACTCGAGCAGTACTTC,CASSLSNEGTLEQYF
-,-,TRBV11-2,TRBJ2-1,TGTGCCAGCAGCTGGGGGACGTACAATGAGCAGTTCTTC,CASSWGTYNEQFF
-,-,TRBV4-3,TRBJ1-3,TGCGCCAGCAGCCAAGATCGTTCGGGGAACGGAAACACCATATATTTT,CASSQDRSGNGNTIYF
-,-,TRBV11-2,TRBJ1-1,TGTGCCAGCAGCGCTGCGACAGGCTCAAGAATGAACACTGAAGCTTTCTTT,CASSAATGSRMNTEAFF
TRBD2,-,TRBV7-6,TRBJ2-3,TGTGCCAGCAGCTTATTACCCGGGAGGGTCGCAGATACGCAGTATTTT,CASSLLPGRVADTQYF
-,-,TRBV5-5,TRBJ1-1,TGTGCCAGCAGCTTGGCGCGGGGGAATGCTGAAGCTTTCTTT,CASSLARGNAEAFF
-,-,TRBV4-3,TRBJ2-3,TGCGCCAGCAGCCAAGATCGACAGCCTACGCAGTATTTT,CASSQDRQPTQYF
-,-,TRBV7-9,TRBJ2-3,TGTGCCAGCAGCTTATGGCCCCGGAATACGCAGTATTTT,CASSLWPRNTQYF
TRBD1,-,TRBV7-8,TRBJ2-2,TGTGCCAGCAGCTTAGCACAGGGGTCGTTTATGGAGCTGTTTTTT,CASSLAQGSFMELFF
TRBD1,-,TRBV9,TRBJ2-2,TGTGCCAGCGGACAGGGGGTGAACACCGGGGAGCTGTTTTTT,CASGQGVNTGELFF
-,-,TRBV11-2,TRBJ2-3,TGTGCCAGCAGCTTAGGGTGGGCCAAGACAGATACGCAGTATTTT,CASSLGWAKTDTQYF
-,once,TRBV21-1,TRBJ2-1,TGTGCCAGCAGCAAACAGGGGAGACTAGCGGGACTTAATGAGCAGTTCTTC,CASSKQGRLAGLNEQFF
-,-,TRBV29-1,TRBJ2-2,TGCAGCGTCCTCTCGGCCAACACCGGGGAGCTGTTTTTT,CSVLSANTGELFF
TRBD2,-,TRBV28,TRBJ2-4,TGTGCCAGCAGCCCTTCCTGGCGGGAGGCCAAAAACATTCAGTACTTC,CASSPSWREAKNIQYF
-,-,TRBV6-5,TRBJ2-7,TGTGCCAGCAGTTATGAACAGCAACTCTACGAGCAGTACTTC,CASSYEQQLYEQYF
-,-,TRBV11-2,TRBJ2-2,TGTGCCAGCAGCCCAGACACAACCTTAGGGGAGCTGTTTTTT,CASSPDTTLGELFF
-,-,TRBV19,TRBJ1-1,TGTGCCAGTAGTATAGGAATCACTGAAGCTTTCTTT,CASSIGITEAFF
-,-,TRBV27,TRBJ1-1,TGTGCCAGCAGTTTAACAGGGACTGAAGCTTTCTTT,CASSLTGTEAFF
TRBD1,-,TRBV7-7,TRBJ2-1,TGTGCTAGCAGCCCCGGACAGGGTTATTTGAATGAGCAGTTCTTC,CASSPGQGYLNEQFF
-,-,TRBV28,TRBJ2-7,TGTGCCAGCAGTTTTGAGGGTTCCTACGAGCAGTACTTC,CASSFEGSYEQYF
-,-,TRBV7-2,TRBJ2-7,TGTGCCAGCAGCTTAGGTCCAAGCTCCTACGAGCAGTACTTC,CASSLGPSSYEQYF
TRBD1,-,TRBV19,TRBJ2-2,TGTGCCAGTAGGGGGACAGGGGGCGGCGGGGAGCTGTTTTTT,CASRGTGGGGELFF
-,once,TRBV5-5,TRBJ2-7,TGTGCCAGCAGCAACCCGACCACTAGCTTTAACGAGCAGTACTTC,CASSNPTTSFNEQYF
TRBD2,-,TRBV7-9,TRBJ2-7,TGTGCCAGCACTAGCGGGAGTAAACACGAGCAGTACTTC,CASTSGSKHEQYF
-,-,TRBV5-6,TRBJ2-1,TGTGCCAGCAGCTTGGGACCCAGCTACAATGAGCAGTTCTTC,CASSLGPSYNEQFF
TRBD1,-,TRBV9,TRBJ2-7,TGTGCCAGCAGCGGTACAGGGGACGTCTACGAGCAGTACTTC,CASSGTGDVYEQYF
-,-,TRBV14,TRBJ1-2,TGTGCCAGCAGCTCCGGGGCCGATTACCAAGGCTACACCTTC,CASSSGADYQGYTF
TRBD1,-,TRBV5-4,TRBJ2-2,TGTGCCAGCAGCGGACCGCAGGGACAGCCGGAGCTGTTTTTT,CASSGPQGQPELFF
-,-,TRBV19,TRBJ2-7,TGTGCCAGTAGTACCTCCGGAGACTGGGACTACGAGCAGTACTTC,CASSTSGDWDYEQYF
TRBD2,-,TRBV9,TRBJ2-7,TGTGCCAGCAGCGGGACGGGACTAGCGGGCTACGAGCAGTACTTC,CASSGTGLAGYEQYF
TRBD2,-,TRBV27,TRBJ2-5,TGTGCCAGCAGTCCCCAAGGACTAGCGGGAGACCAAGAGACCCAGTACTTC,CASSPQGLAGDQETQYF
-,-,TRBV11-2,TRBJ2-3,TGTGCCAGCAGCCAACAGGGAGATACGCAGTATTTT,CASSQQGDTQYF
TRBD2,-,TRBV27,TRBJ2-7,TGTGCCAGCAGTGTGACTAGCGGGGCGAAGGGGCAGTACTTC,CASSVTSGAKGQYF
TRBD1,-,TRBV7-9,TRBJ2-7,TGTGCCAGCAGCTTAGCCCAGGGGGAAAAGTACGAGCAGTACTTC,CASSLAQGEKYEQYF
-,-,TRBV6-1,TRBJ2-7,TGTGCCAGCAGTCCCTTTATAGGAAGTTCCTACGAGCAGTACTTC,CASSPFIGSSYEQYF
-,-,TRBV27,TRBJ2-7,TGTGCCAGCAGTTTAGGGCGGTCCCTTAGGGAGCAGTACTTC,CASSLGRSLREQYF
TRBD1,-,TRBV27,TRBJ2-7,TGTGCCAGCAGCTTCAATACAGGGGGCGAGCAGTACTTC,CASSFNTGGEQYF
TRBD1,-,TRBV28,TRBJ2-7,TGTGCCAGCAGTTTAGGACAGGGACGGGCCTACGAGCAGTACTTC,CASSLGQGRAYEQYF
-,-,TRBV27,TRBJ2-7,TGTGCCAGCAGTTTTAGTTCAGGGGTTAAATCCTACGAGCAGTACTTC,CASSFSSGVKSYEQYF
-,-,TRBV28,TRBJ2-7,TGTGCCAGCCTCGACAGGCCAGGGACGGGGGAGCAGTACTTC,CASLDRPGTGEQYF
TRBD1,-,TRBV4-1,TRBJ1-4,TGCGCCAGCAGCCAACCCCGGACAGGGTTCGATGAAAAACTGTTTTTT,CASSQPRTGFDEKLFF
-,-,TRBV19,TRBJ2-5,TGTGCCAGTAGTATAGTTGTGGGGGCAGGGGAGACCCAGTACTTC,CASSIVVGAGETQYF
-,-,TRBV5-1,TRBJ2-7,TGCGCCAGCAGCTTGAGTCCGGGATCCTACGAGCAGTACTTC,CASSLSPGSYEQYF
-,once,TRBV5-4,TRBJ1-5,TGTGCCAGCAGCTTGGGAGTCGGGCAGCCCCAGCATTTT,CASSLGVGQPQHF
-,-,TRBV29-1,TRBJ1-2,TGCAGCGTTGAAGACCCTCGACATCTCTATGGCTACACCTTC,CSVEDPRHLYGYTF
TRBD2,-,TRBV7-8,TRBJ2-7,TGTGCCAGCAGGGTCCTTAGCGGGTCTAACTACGAGCAGTACTTC,CASRVLSGSNYEQYF
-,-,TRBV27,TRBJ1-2,TGTGCCAGCAGTTCCTTGGAGGGCAGGGCTAACTATGGCTACACCTTC,CASSSLEGRANYGYTF
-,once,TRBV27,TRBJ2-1,TGTGCCAGCAGTTTCGTGTCCCGCCCAAATGAGCAGTTCTTC,CASSFVSRPNEQFF
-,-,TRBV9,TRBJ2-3,TGTGCCAGCAGCGTACTACCCCAAAGCACAGATACGCAGTATTTT,CASSVLPQSTDTQYF
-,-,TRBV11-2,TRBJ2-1,TGTGCCAGCAAGGGGGACGATTTGAATGAGCAGTTCTTC,CASKGDDLNEQFF
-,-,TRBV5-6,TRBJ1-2,TGTGCCAGCAGCGGAACAGGGTTCAATGGCTACACCTTC,CASSGTGFNGYTF